This TCR beta chain is drawn from a study of cytomegalovirus exposure and HLA in healthy donors. About the research overall: Among the roughly 370 genotyped donors, about 81% were placed in the Caucasian-associated ancestry cluster.

V shed 1 base and J shed 7 bases, with 7 bases lying between them. Germline V lookup: CDR1 SGHVS, CDR2 FQNEAQ. The CDR3 runs to 13 residues. Primers included in the PCR were 60 Vbeta and 13 Jbeta primers. Data came from immunoSEQ multiplex PCR; TCRdb stores just in-frame clones and leaves some out. The sample lists 85,000 to 120,000 clones, roughly 83% occurring once. The rearrangement links TRBV7-8 to TRBJ2-2; no definite D call. The specimen was PBMCs. The source is a man between 35 and 55 years old in good health and CMV-seronegative. CDR3 protein: CASSLVYNGELFF. DNA for the CDR3: TGTGCCAGCAGCTTAGTTTATAACGGGGAGCTGTTTTTT.